The next 21 T cell receptor beta chains were all read from a single sample in a study of T cell responses to AZD1222 COVID-19 vaccine. TCRdb's copy holds only in-frame clones and misses some; the assay was immunoSEQ multiplex PCR. The sample gives approximately 120,000 clones, 80% to 90% of which show up once; roughly 8.9% is in the top ten. Sequencing was performed on peripheral blood, taken 28 days after the second AZD1222 dose. The receptors were gathered from an adult who received the AZD1222 COVID-19 vaccine.

V gene TRBV21-1 combines with J gene TRBJ2-6. TRBV21-1 is reported as a pseudogene. The CDR3 covers 20 residues. The chain's CDR3 is CASSKISLPTLSSGANVLTF. CDR3 DNA sequence: TGTGCCAGCAGCAAAATCTCCCTGCCCACCTTAAGCTCTGGGGCCAACGTCCTGACTTTC.

The chain recombines TRBV5-1 with TRBJ1-4; no clear D gene. Trimming cost V 7 bases and J 3 bases, with 16 bases left between them. The CDR3 has 15 residues. CDR1 is SGHRS and CDR2 is YFSETQ in the germline V gene. In DNA, the CDR3 is TGCGCCAGCCAGAACGCGGGAGCCCCTAATGAAAAACTGTTTTTT. Encoded protein: CASQNAGAPNEKLFF.

The chain has TRBV18 and TRBJ1-5; unclear D gene. This CDR3 is built from 12 residues. The germline V and J ends were trimmed by 4 bases and 3 bases, with 4 bases remaining between them. The germline V gene has CDR1 KGHSH and CDR2 LQKENI. This CDR3 is CASSHFNQPQHF. DNA of the CDR3: TGTGCCAGCTCACATTTCAATCAGCCCCAGCATTTT.

This chain connects TRBV7-9 to TRBJ2-7; D perhaps matches TRBD1 (6 bases). Germline CDR1 and CDR2: SEHNR and FQNEAQ (reference sequence). Trimming cost V 2 bases and J 5 bases, with 10 bases left between them. CDR3 length: 13 amino acids. The CDR3 spells CASSLRQVHEQYF. In nucleotides, the CDR3 is TGTGCCAGCAGCTTAAGACAGGTCCACGAGCAGTACTTC.

This rearrangement joins TRBV6-5 to TRBJ1-1; weak D call: TRBD1 (5 bases). The germline gives CDR1 MNHEY, CDR2 SVGAGI. V was clipped by 6 bases and J by 5 bases, with 16 bases between them. The CDR3 extends over 14 amino acids. The chain's CDR3 is CASRSGLWDTEAFF. For the CDR3, the DNA is TGTGCCAGCAGATCAGGGCTCTGGGATACTGAAGCTTTCTTT.

The chain links TRBV7-2 to TRBJ2-1; D is undetermined. V lost 4 bases, J lost 7 bases, and 11 bases lay in between. The CDR3 extends over 13 amino acids. CDR1 is SGHTA and CDR2 is FQGNSA in the germline V gene. The CDR3 here is CASSYIAGNEQFF. CDR3 in DNA: TGTGCCAGCAGCTACATCGCCGGAAATGAGCAGTTCTTC.

This chain links TRBV3-1 (or the pseudogene TRBV3-2) with TRBJ2-2; D is uncertain. The ends were cut back, 5 bases at V and 3 bases at J, with 4 bases in the middle. From germline, CDR1 is LGHDT and CDR2 YNNKEL (reference sequence). This CDR3 comprises 12 residues. CDR3 in amino acids: CASSADTGELFF. The CDR3 DNA reads as TGTGCCAGCAGCGCGGACACCGGGGAGCTGTTTTTT.

In this sample, this clone turned up a few times. The chain is built from TRBV7-9 and TRBJ2-7, with TRBD2 matching over 10 bases. With 3 bases clipped from V and 5 bases from J, the junction kept 7 bases outside the gene matches. Germline CDR1 reads SEHNR; CDR2 reads FQNEAQ (reference sequence). The CDR3 length is 15 residues. CDR3 sequence reads: CASSLRLAGAHEQYF. The CDR3 region has the DNA TGTGCCAGCAGCTTGCGTCTAGCGGGAGCCCACGAGCAGTACTTC.

This sequence joins TRBV6-5 and TRBJ1-5, with D unresolved. The germline V gene encodes CDR1 MNHEY and CDR2 SVGAGI. V was clipped by 2 bases and J by 6 bases, with 8 bases between them. The length of the CDR3 is 13 residues. The CDR3 DNA reads TGTGCCAGCAGTTACGGTTCAAGTCAGCCCCAGCATTTT. Translating gives CASSYGSSQPQHF.

The chain carries TRBV3-1 (or the pseudogene TRBV3-2) and TRBJ1-4; 9 positions agree with TRBD1. The length of the CDR3 is 16 residues. V lost 0 bases to trimming and J lost 7 bases; unmatched junction nucleotides: 6. Germline loops: CDR1 LGHDT, CDR2 YNNKEL (reference sequence). The CDR3 sequence: CASSQDLGTGIEKLFF. The CDR3 DNA reads TGTGCCAGCAGCCAAGACCTGGGGACAGGGATTGAAAAACTGTTTTTT.

The chain joins TRBV29-1 to TRBJ1-5; D gene uncertain. This CDR3 spans 12 amino acids. CDR1 is SQVTM and CDR2 is ANQGSEA in the germline V gene. V was trimmed by 7 bases and J by 7 bases, leaving 14 bases between them. The CDR3 sequence: CSATVPGQPQHF. In DNA, the CDR3 is TGCAGCGCGACCGTCCCGGGGCAGCCCCAGCATTTT.

The J gene is TRBJ1-1, the V gene TRBV5-6; no definite D call. V shed 5 bases and J shed 7 bases, with 15 bases lying between them. Germline V gene data show CDR1 as SGHDT and CDR2 as YYEEEE. The CDR3 sequence is 13 residues long. The CDR3 region is CASRPRLSHEAFF. The CDR3, as DNA: TGTGCCAGCAGGCCCAGACTGTCTCATGAAGCTTTCTTT.

The V and J genes are TRBV3-1 (or the pseudogene TRBV3-2) and TRBJ1-1; D gene ambiguous. The CDR3 consists of 14 residues. Germline V gene sequence: CDR1 LGHDT, CDR2 YNNKEL (reference sequence). V lost 5 bases and J lost 1, with 11 bases in between. CDR3 sequence reads: CASSSINKNTEAFF. The CDR3 nucleotides read TGTGCCAGCAGCTCGATAAACAAGAACACTGAAGCTTTCTTT.

The CDR3 sequence is CASRGQGRNYGYTF. The CDR3 DNA is TGCGCCAGCAGGGGACAGGGGAGGAACTATGGCTACACCTTC. The chain is built from TRBV10-2 and TRBJ1-2, with TRBD1 identical over 10 bases. There are 14 residues in the CDR3. The J segment lost 2 bases and the V segment lost 6 bases, leaving 3 bases of the junction unmatched. The germline CDR1 and CDR2 sequences are WSHSY and SAAADI.

CDR3 residues: CASSLPAGGDFTEAFF. The CDR3 DNA is TGTGCCAGCAGCTTGCCGGCAGGGGGCGATTTCACTGAAGCTTTCTTT. The chain employs TRBV5-4 and TRBJ1-1; 8 bases are shared with TRBD1. Trimming at V came to 1 base and at J to 4 bases, leaving 9 bases not matched to a gene. The CDR3 loop spans 16 amino acids. The germline V gene encodes CDR1 SGHNT and CDR2 YYREEE (reference sequence).

The chain uses TRBV15 and TRBJ2-5; the D gene is possibly TRBD2 (7 bases). CDR1 is LNHNV, CDR2 YYDKDF, per germline (reference sequence). Trimming stripped 0 bases from V and 4 bases from J, with 12 bases between. There are 15 residues in the CDR3. CDR3 sequence reads: CATSRDLGGGETQYF. The CDR3 DNA reads TGTGCCACCAGCAGAGATTTGGGAGGGGGAGAGACCCAGTACTTC.

The J gene is TRBJ2-1, the V gene TRBV28, with 8 nucleotides matching TRBD1. CDR3 size: 14 residues. Trimming cost V 6 bases and J 7 bases; bases outside gene matches: 8. Germline values: CDR1 MDHEN, CDR2 SYDVKM. The CDR3 spells CASSPRDRSNEQFF. The DNA of the CDR3 is TGTGCCAGCAGCCCACGGGACAGGAGTAATGAGCAGTTCTTC.

The chain has TRBV5-1 and TRBJ1-2, with TRBD1 matching 9 bases. The germline gives CDR1 SGHRS, CDR2 YFSETQ. CDR3 size: 14 residues. With V trimmed by 0 bases and J by 7 bases, 4 bases remained unmatched. CDR3 nucleotides: TGCGCCAGCAGCTTGGGTGTGACAGGGGGTGGCTACACCTTC. As protein: CASSLGVTGGGYTF. Based on the CDR3 plus reference TRBV5-1 and TRBJ1-2, the full variable domain is KAGVTQTPRYLIKTRGQQVTLSCSPISGHRSVSWYQQTPGQGLQFLFEYFSETQRNKGNFPGRFSGRQFSNSRSEMNVSTLELGDSALYLCASSLGVTGGGYTFGSGTRLTVV.

CDR3 residues: CASGLVLTGTGMSPLHF. In DNA, the CDR3 is TGTGCTAGTGGTTTGGTTCTCACCGGGACAGGGATGTCACCCCTCCACTTT. The V call is TRBV12-5, the J call TRBJ1-6; the match to TRBD1 covers 9 bases. Germline CDR1 LGHNT, CDR2 FRNRAP. Trimming at V came to 0 bases and at J to 10 bases, leaving 10 bases not matched to a gene. The CDR3 is made up of 17 amino acids.

This chain joins TRBV25-1 and TRBJ1-1; D gene uncertain. This CDR3 is built from 14 residues. V was pared by 3 bases and J by 4 bases, with 12 bases between. Germline CDR1 MGHDK, CDR2 SYGVNS. CDR3 nucleotide sequence: TGTGCCAGCAGTGATGGTTGGTGGGGCACTGAAGCTTTCTTT. Amino acid sequence: CASSDGWWGTEAFF.

This clone appeared a few times. V and J are TRBV2 and TRBJ1-1, with D perhaps TRBD1 (5 bases). The CDR3 sequence is 15 residues long. V was clipped by 2 bases and J by 5 bases, with 15 bases between them. Germline V gives CDR1 SNHLY, CDR2 FYNNEI. CDR3 sequence reads: CASSERGAGGTEAFF. CDR3 nucleotides: TGTGCCAGCAGTGAAAGGGGCGCGGGAGGGACTGAAGCTTTCTTT.